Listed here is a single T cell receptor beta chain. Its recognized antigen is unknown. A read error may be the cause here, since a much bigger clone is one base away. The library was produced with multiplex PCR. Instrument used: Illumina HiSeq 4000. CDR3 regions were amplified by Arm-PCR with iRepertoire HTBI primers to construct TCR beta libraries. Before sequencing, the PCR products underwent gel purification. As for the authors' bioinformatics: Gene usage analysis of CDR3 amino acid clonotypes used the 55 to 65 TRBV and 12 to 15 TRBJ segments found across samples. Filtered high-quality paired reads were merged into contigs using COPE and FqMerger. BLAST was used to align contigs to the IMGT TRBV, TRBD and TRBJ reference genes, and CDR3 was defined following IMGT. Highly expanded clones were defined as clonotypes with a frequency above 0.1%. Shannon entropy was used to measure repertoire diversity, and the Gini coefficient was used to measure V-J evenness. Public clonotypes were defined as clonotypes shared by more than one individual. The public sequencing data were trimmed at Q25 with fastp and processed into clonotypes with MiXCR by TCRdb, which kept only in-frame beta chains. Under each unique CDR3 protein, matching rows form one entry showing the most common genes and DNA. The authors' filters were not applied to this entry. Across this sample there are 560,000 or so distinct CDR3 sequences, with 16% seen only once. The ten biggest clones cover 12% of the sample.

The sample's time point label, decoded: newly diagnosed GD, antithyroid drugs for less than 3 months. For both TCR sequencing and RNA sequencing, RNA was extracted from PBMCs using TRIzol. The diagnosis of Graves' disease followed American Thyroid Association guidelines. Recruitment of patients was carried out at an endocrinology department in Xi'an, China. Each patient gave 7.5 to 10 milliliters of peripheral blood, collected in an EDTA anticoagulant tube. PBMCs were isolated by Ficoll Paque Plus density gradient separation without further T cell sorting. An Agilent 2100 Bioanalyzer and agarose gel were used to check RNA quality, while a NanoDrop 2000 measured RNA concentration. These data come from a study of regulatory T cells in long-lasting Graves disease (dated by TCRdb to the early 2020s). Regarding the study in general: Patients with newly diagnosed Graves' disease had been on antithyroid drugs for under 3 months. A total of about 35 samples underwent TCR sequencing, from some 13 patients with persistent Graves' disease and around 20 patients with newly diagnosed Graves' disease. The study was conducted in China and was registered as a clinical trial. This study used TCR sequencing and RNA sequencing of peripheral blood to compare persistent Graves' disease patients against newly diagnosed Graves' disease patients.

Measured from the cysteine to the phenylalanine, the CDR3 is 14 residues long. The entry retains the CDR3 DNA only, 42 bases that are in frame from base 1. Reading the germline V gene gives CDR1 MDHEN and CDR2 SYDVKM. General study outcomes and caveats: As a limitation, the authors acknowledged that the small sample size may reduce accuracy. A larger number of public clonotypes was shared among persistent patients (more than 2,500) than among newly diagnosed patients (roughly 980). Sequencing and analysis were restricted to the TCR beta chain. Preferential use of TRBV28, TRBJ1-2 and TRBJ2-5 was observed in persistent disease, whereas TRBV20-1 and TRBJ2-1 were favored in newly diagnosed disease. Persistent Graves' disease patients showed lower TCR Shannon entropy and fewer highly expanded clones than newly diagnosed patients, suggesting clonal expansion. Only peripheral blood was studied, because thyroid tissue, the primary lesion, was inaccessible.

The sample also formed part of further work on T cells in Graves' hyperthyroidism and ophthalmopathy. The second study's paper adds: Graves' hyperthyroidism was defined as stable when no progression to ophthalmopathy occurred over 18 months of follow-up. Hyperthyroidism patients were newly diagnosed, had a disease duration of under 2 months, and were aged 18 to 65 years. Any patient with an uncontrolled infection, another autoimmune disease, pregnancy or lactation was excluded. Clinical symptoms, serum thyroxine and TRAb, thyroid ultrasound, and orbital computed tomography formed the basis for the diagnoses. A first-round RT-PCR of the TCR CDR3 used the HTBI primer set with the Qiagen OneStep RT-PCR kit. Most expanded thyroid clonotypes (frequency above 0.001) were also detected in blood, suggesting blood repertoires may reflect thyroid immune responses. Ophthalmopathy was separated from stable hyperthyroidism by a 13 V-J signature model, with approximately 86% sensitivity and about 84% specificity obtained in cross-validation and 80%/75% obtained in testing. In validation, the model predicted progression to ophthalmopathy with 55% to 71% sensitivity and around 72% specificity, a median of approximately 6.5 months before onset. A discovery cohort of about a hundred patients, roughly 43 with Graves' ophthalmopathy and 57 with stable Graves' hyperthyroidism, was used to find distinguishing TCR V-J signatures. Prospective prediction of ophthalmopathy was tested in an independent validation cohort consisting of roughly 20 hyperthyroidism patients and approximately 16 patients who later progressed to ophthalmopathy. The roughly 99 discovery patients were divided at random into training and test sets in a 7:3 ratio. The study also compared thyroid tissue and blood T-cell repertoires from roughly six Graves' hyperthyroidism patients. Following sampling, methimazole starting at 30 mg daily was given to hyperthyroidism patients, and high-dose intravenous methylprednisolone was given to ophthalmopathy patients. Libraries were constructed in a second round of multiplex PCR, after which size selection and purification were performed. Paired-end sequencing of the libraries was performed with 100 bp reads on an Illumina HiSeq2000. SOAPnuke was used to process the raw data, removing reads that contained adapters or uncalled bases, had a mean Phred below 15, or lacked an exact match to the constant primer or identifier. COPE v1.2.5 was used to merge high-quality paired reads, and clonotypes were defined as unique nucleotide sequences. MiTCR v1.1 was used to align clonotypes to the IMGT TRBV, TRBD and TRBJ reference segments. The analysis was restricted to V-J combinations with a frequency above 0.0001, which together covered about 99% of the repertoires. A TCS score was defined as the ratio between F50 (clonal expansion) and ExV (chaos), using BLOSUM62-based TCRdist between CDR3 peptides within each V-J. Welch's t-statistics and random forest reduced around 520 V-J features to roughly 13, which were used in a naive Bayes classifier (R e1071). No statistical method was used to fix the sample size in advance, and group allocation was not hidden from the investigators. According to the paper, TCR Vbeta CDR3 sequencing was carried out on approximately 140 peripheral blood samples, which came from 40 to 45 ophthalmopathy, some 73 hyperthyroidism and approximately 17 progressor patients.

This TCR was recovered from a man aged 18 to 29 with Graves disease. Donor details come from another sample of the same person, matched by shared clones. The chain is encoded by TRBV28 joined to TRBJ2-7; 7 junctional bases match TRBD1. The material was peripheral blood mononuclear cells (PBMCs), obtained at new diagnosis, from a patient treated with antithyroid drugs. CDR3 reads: CASSSRDSSCEQYF. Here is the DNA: TGTGCCAGCAGTTCCCGGGACAGCTCCTGCGAGCAGTACTTC.